Described below is a single TCR beta chain sequence and its context. The antigen remains undetermined. This record belongs to a study of T cells in localized non-small cell lung cancer. There are 16 residues in the CDR3. Libraries were prepared by immunoSEQ multiplex PCR; TCRdb keeps only in-frame clonotypes and omits some of them. The table has a few thousand clones, less than 30% seen once. Regarding the study as a whole: Uninvolved neighboring lung showed the greatest T cell clonality, exceeding tumor.

Specimen: lung tumor tissue, collected before any cancer treatment. This chain connects TRBV12-1 to TRBJ2-7; the listed D gene, TRBD2, was not tested against the DNA. TRBV12-1 is a documented pseudogene. This receptor was taken from a man aged 35-75 years with stage II lung adenocarcinoma. The CDR3 sequence is CASSLPGLADSYEQYF. The CDR3 nucleotides are TGTGCCAGCAGCTTACCTGGACTAGCGGACTCCTACGAGCAGTACTTC.